These T cell receptor beta chains were read from a single sample in a study of T cell repertoires in cytomegalovirus infection. TCRdb fed the reads into MiXCR, producing one record per CDR3 protein. There are some 940,000 distinct CDR3 sequences in the sample; around 30% occur only once, and around 15% lies in the top ten. For these TCRs, the target antigens are not known. The source material was cultured CD8+ T cells from PBMCs, sampled from culture after CMV antigen stimulation. These receptors came from a human donor in good health (CMV status not recorded). Some clones in this sample may be carry-over from other donors' samples. The CDR3 runs from the conserved cysteine through the conserved F or W. Rows give clone size only sometimes, using once, few, many, or a class for an expanded clone.

cdr3_aa,v_call,j_call,clone_size
CASSLEAASRANYGYTF,TRBV11-2,TRBJ1-2,.
CATRQGFQSLNTEAFF,TRBV6-2/TRBV6-3,TRBJ1-1,.
CSGGQARKTEAFF,TRBV29-1,TRBJ1-1,.
CATSARGSNQPQHF,TRBV15,TRBJ1-5,.
CASSSSGFNQPQHF,TRBV5-6,TRBJ1-5,.
CSARYSGTVNTEAFF,TRBV20-1,TRBJ1-1,few
CASSPAESGGDGYTF,TRBV4-1,TRBJ1-2,few
CASSIQGARFDGYTF,TRBV7-9,TRBJ1-2,.
CSARGVGSYTF,TRBV20-1,TRBJ1-2,.
CASSQDLGFGYEQFF,TRBV4-2,TRBJ2-1,.
CASTATNYGYTF,TRBV19,TRBJ1-2,.
CASSQPYGYETQYF,TRBV4-1,TRBJ2-5,.
CASSWGQVKNTEAFF,TRBV5-8,TRBJ1-1,.
CASAAGNKAFF,TRBV2,TRBJ1-1,few
CASSDPLRETQYF,TRBV6-1,TRBJ2-5,.
CAISEQGGYYNEQSF,TRBV10-3,TRBJ2-1,.
CVSSPPDRIYEQYF,TRBV12-3/TRBV12-4,TRBJ2-7,.
CASSSPFGSSYNEQFF,TRBV7-8,TRBJ2-1,few
CASFPGANVLTF,TRBV6-1,TRBJ2-6,few
CASSQAWTSGGYDANTGELFF,TRBV3-1,TRBJ2-2,.
CASSLAPYGRDTEAFF,TRBV7-2,TRBJ1-1,few
CASPTRDSSNTGELFF,TRBV7-9,TRBJ2-2,few
CASSYSNPERVYGYTF,TRBV6-6,TRBJ1-2,.
CASRSSRSTDTQYF,TRBV7-9,TRBJ2-3,many
CASIDGTGVPDTQYF,TRBV7-9,TRBJ2-3,few
CASSLQGTEQFF,TRBV5-4,TRBJ2-1,.
CVSREGSGTDTQYF,TRBV6-8,TRBJ2-3,.
CASSIDLAGYGNQPQHF,TRBV19,TRBJ1-5,.
CASSISDFSYEQYF,TRBV19,TRBJ2-7,.
CASSYRPDRSYDTEAFF,TRBV6-5,TRBJ1-1,many
CASSQGQRNVRGEQFF,TRBV4-1,TRBJ2-1,few